This TCR beta chain was sequenced for a study of blood T cell repertoires in COVID-19. The CDR3 covers 14 residues. The germline gives CDR1 SNHLY, CDR2 FYNNEI. V was shortened by 8 bases and J by 0 bases, with 13 bases between the two germline ends. The repertoire was sequenced with immunoSEQ multiplex PCR; TCRdb's copy has only in-frame clones and lacks some. This table has around 300,000 clones, almost 90% appearing once. Sequencing was done on a sample of PBMCs or T cells enriched from blood (not recorded which). This receptor was obtained from a woman aged 18 to 35 with acute COVID-19. The chain employs TRBV2 and TRBJ1-2; D not resolved. CDR3 DNA sequence: TGTGCCAGCTCTCCAGCGATCACTAACTATGGCTACACCTTC. This encodes CASSPAITNYGYTF.